A single sample gave rise to the 5 T cell receptor beta chains below, sequenced in a study of early T cells in non-severe SARS-CoV-2 infection. TCRdb re-analysed the 5' RACE reads in MiXCR, keeping a single row per CDR3 protein. The profile covers about 80,000 distinct CDR3 sequences, with 12% appearing a single time and approximately 2.6% taken by the ten largest. Material: whole blood. These receptors were obtained from an adult who was a healthcare worker with PCR-confirmed SARS-CoV-2 infection or an uninfected control (not recorded which).

This clonotype was seen many times. The gene calls are TRBV21-1 and TRBJ2-1; TRBD1, as called in the table, went unchecked against the DNA. TRBV21-1 is tagged as a pseudogene. The CDR3 loop spans 15 amino acids. The CDR3 is CASSKDRVAYNEQFF. The CDR3 nucleotides are TGTGCCAGCAGCAAAGACAGGGTAGCCTACAATGAGCAGTTCTTC.

This clonotype was seen repeatedly, ten times or more. The V gene is TRBV12-3 or TRBV12-4, the J gene TRBJ1-6, with D possibly matching TRBD1 (5 bases). This CDR3 region has 14 residues. The V end lost 4 bases, the J end lost 4 bases, and 8 bases lay between the germline ends. CDR3 residues: CASSWDRYNSPLHF. CDR3 coding DNA: TGTGCCAGCAGTTGGGACCGGTATAATTCACCCCTCCACTTT.

In its sample, this clonotype was seen once. The chain combines TRBV12-3 or TRBV12-4 with TRBJ2-2; 8 positions match TRBD2. The trim removed 6 bases at V and 6 bases at J, leaving 6 bases unmatched. CDR3 length: 14 amino acids. The CDR3 loop is CASSPGAGAGELFF. The DNA for the CDR3 is TGTGCCAGCAGCCCGGGAGCGGGGGCCGGGGAGCTGTTTTTT.

This chain joins TRBV3-1 and TRBJ2-3; possibly TRBD2 for D (6 bases). The V and J ends lost 1 base and 1 base respectively, with 9 bases between them. This CDR3 is built from 15 residues. Looked up from germline, CDR1 is LGHDT and CDR2 is YNNKEL (reference sequence). The CDR3 DNA sequence: TGTGCCAGCAGCCAAGGTGGAGGGCGCACAGATACGCAGTATTTT. Protein product: CASSQGGGRTDTQYF.

The sample holds a few counts of this clonotype. The chain has TRBV10-2 and TRBJ2-7, with a tentative D call TRBD1 (6 bases). V lost 6 bases, J lost 3 bases, and 15 bases lay in between. This CDR3 comprises 14 residues. The germline CDR1 and CDR2 sequences are WSHSY and SAAADI. CDR3 protein: CASRRRDTGYEQYF. The CDR3 DNA sequence: TGCGCCAGCAGACGTAGGGACACAGGCTACGAGCAGTACTTC.